These 10 T cell receptor beta chains originate from one sample sequenced in a study of T cell responses to AZD1222 COVID-19 vaccine. Profiling relied on immunoSEQ multiplex PCR, and the TCRdb table lists in-frame clones only, not all of them. The table has about 130,000 clones, roughly 87% seen once. Specimen: peripheral blood, collected on day 0 of AZD1222 vaccination. Every receptor here comes from an adult in good health.

This chain links TRBV19 with TRBJ1-6; 10 bases match TRBD1. This CDR3 region has 17 residues. Per the germline V gene, CDR1 is LNHDA and CDR2 is SQIVND (reference sequence). With 3 bases clipped from V and 7 bases from J, the junction kept 9 bases outside the gene matches. Here the CDR3 reads CASSMLGTGAGNSPLHF. CDR3 in DNA: TGTGCCAGTAGTATGCTCGGGACAGGGGCTGGGAATTCACCCCTCCACTTT.

The chain has TRBV6-5 and TRBJ2-7; TRBD1 agrees at 7 bases. CDR3 size: 16 residues. V gave up 0 bases and J gave up 5 bases; unmatched junction bases: 10. CDR1 is MNHEY, CDR2 SVGAGI, per germline. The CDR3 DNA reads as TGTGCCAGCAGTTACTCGACAGGGCCCTTTCTCGACGAGCAGTACTTC. This translates into CASSYSTGPFLDEQYF.

This sequence joins TRBV15 and TRBJ1-5; no reliable D call. The CDR3 consists of 14 residues. Looked up from germline, CDR1 is LNHNV and CDR2 is YYDKDF (reference sequence). Trimming cost V 1 base and J 7 bases, with 11 bases left between them. The CDR3 coding sequence is TGTGCCACCAGCAGAGTAGGGCAAGGGCAGCCCCAGCATTTT. This gives the protein CATSRVGQGQPQHF.

This rearrangement joins TRBV7-3 to TRBJ2-3; perhaps TRBD2 as D (6 bases). This CDR3 comprises 16 residues. Germline V gives CDR1 SGHTA, CDR2 FQGTGA. V lost 8 bases and J lost 0, with 18 bases in between. Here the CDR3 reads CASSRGWRGSTDTQYF. CDR3 nucleotides: TGTGCCAGCTCCCGGGGCTGGCGGGGTAGCACAGATACGCAGTATTTT.

The chain has TRBV7-2 and TRBJ2-5, with D unclear. Trimming left V 1 base short and J 5 bases short, with 11 bases between. Germline CDR1 is SGHTA and CDR2 is FQGNSA. This CDR3 comprises 14 residues. CDR3 sequence (DNA): TGTGCCAGCAGCTTAGAATGGGGTCGGGAGACCCAGTACTTC. This translates into CASSLEWGRETQYF.

The genes are TRBV5-1 and TRBJ2-2; 9 nucleotides line up with TRBD1. The CDR3 contains 15 residues. The V gene's germline CDR1 is SGHRS and CDR2 YFSETQ. The V segment lost 4 bases and the J segment 5 bases; nucleotides outside the gene matches: 6. The CDR3 nucleotides are TGCGCCAGCAGCACCGACAGGGGGAGGACCGGGGAGCTGTTTTTT. Amino acid sequence: CASSTDRGRTGELFF.

In its sample, this clone ranks as medium-sized. This CDR3 reads CASRKWISGNTIYF. Written as DNA, the CDR3 is TGCGCCAGCAGAAAGTGGATCTCTGGAAACACCATATATTTT. The chain links TRBV10-1 to TRBJ1-3, with D uncertain. This CDR3 region has 14 residues. Between the trimmed V and J ends, which lost 6 bases and 0 bases, there was a span of 9 bases. Germline V gene lookup returns CDR1 WNHNN and CDR2 SYGVQD (reference sequence).

The rearrangement joins TRBV7-3 to TRBJ2-5; 9 bases fit TRBD1. V shed 3 bases, J shed 4 bases, and the junction held 6 bases outside the gene matches. This CDR3 is built from 15 residues. CDR1 SGHTA and CDR2 FQGTGA come from the germline V gene. CDR3 sequence (DNA): TGTGCCAGCAGCTTCGCGGGACAGGGTGGAGAGACCCAGTACTTC. Amino acids: CASSFAGQGGETQYF.

This sequence joins TRBV10-3 and TRBJ1-4; D unresolved. The CDR3 covers 12 residues. The ends were cut back, 10 bases at V and 5 bases at J, with 11 bases in the middle. Per the germline V gene, CDR1 is ENHRY and CDR2 is SYGVKD. The CDR3 reads CATADKNEKLFF. In nucleotides, the CDR3 is TGTGCCACCGCTGACAAGAATGAAAAACTGTTTTTT.

This rearrangement joins TRBV5-1 to TRBJ2-1; D possibly uses TRBD1 or TRBD2 (6 bases each). The CDR3 totals 15 residues. Germline CDR1 SGHRS, CDR2 YFSETQ. The ends were cut back, 2 bases at V and 3 bases at J, with 12 bases in the middle. CDR3 in amino acids: CASSLGGGLYNEQFF. The CDR3 bases are TGCGCCAGCAGCTTAGGTGGGGGGCTCTACAATGAGCAGTTCTTC. The full variable domain, in which reference TRBV5-1 and TRBJ2-1 provide the parts outside the CDR3, is KAGVTQTPRYLIKTRGQQVTLSCSPISGHRSVSWYQQTPGQGLQFLFEYFSETQRNKGNFPGRFSGRQFSNSRSEMNVSTLELGDSALYLCASSLGGGLYNEQFFGPGTRLTVL.